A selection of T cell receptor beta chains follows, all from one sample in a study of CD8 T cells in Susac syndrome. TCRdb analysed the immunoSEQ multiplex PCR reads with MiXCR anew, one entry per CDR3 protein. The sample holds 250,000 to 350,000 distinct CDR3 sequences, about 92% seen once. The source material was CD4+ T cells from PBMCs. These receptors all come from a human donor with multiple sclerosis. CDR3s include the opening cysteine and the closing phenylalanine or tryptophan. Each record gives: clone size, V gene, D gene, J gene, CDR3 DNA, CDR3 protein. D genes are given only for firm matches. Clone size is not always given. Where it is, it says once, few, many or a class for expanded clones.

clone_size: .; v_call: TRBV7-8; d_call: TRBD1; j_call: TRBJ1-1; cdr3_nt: TGTGCCAGCAGCTTAGCGTCGGGACAGGTTCCTGAAGCTTTCTTT; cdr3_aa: CASSLASGQVPEAFF
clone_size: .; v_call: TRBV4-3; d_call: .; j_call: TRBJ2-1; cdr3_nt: TGCGCCAGCAGCCCCCGAAGCAGAAGGTACAATGAGCAGTTCTTC; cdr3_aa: CASSPRSRRYNEQFF
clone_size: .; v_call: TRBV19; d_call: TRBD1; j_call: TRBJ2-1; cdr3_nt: TGTGCCAGTGTCGCAAACAGGGGGCTCGGCGGTGAGCAGTTCTTC; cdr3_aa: CASVANRGLGGEQFF
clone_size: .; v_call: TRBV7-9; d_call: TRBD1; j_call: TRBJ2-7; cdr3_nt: TGTGCCAGTGACAGGGACTCCTACGAGCAGTACTTC; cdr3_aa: CASDRDSYEQYF
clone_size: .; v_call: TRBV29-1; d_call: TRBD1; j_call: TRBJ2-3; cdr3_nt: TGCAGCGCCCGGGACAGCGGTTCTAGCACAGATACGCAGTATTTT; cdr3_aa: CSARDSGSSTDTQYF
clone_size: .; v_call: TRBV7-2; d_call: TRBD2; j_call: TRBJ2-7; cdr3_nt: TGTGCCAGCAGCTGGCAGGTCGGGAGGGGAGGCGAGCAGTACTTC; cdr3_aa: CASSWQVGRGGEQYF
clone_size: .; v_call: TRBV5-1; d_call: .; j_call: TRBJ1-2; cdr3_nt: TGCGCCAGCAGCCTGACGGCGGGGCGCGGTGGCTACACCTTC; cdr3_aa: CASSLTAGRGGYTF
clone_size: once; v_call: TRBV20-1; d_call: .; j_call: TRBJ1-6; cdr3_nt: TGCAGTGCTCCCCGAAGGCAGGGCGATAATTCACCCCTCCACTTT; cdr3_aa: CSAPRRQGDNSPLHF
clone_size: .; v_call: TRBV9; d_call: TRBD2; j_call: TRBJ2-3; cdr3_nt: TGTGCCAGCAGCCCGCGGGGGAGGGCTGCTGTTGGTACGCAGTATTTT; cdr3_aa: CASSPRGRAAVGTQYF
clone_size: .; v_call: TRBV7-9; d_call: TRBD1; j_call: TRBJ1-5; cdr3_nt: TGTGCCAGCAGCTTAGGCGGGACAGGGAGTGGTAGCAATCAGCCCCAGCATTTT; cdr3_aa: CASSLGGTGSGSNQPQHF
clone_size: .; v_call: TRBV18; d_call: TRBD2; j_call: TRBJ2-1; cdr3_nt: TGTGCCAGCTCACAACTAGCGGGGGACACCAATGAGCAGTTCTTC; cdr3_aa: CASSQLAGDTNEQFF
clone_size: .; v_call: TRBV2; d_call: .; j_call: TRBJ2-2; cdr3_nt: TGTGCCAGCACAAGAGGGGCTCGACGTACCGGGGAGCTGTTTTTT; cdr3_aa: CASTRGARRTGELFF
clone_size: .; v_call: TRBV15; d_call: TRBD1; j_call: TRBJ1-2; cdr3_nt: TGTGCCACCAGCAGCCCGGGGACAGCTAACTATGGCTACACCTTC; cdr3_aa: CATSSPGTANYGYTF
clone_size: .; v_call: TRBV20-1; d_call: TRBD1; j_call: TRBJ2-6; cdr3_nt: TGCAGTGCTAGAGTTGGGACAGAAGTCTCTGGGGCCAACGTCCTGACTTTC; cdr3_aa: CSARVGTEVSGANVLTF
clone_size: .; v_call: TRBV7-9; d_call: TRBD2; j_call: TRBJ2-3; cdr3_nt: TGTGCCAGCAGCCCCCCCCGGGCGGGAGGGCCAACAGATACGCAGTATTTT; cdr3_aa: CASSPPRAGGPTDTQYF
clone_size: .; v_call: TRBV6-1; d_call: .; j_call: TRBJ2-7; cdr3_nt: TGTGCCAGCAGTGCCCGGGACGGAAGCTACGAGCAGTACTTC; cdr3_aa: CASSARDGSYEQYF
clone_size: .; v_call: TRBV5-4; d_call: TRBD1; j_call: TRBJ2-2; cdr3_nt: TGTGCCAGCAGCCCAGGACCCGGGACAGGGCGAACCGGGGAGCTGTTTTTT; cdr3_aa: CASSPGPGTGRTGELFF
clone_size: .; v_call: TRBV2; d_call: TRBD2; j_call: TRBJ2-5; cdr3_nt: TGTGCCAGCAGGGTAGCGGGGGGGCTGCCGGAGACCCAGTACTTC; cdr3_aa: CASRVAGGLPETQYF
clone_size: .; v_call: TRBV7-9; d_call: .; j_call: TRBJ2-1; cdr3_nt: TGTGCCAGCAGCTTAGGAGCGGTCGGCTCCTACAATGAGCAGTTCTTC; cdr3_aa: CASSLGAVGSYNEQFF
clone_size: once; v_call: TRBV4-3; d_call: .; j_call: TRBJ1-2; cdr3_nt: TGCGCCAGCAGCCCCACAGAGTCGAATGGCTACACCTTC; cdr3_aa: CASSPTESNGYTF
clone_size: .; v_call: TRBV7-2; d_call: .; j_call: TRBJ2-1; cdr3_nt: TGTGCCAGCAGTTCTAGAGGCACAGGGTGGGAGCAGTTCTTC; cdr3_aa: CASSSRGTGWEQFF
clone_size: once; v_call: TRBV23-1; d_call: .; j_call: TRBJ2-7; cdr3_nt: TGCGCCAGCATCTTATTTCTGGGCGTACGTACCTACGAGCAGTACTTC; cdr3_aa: CASILFLGVRTYEQYF
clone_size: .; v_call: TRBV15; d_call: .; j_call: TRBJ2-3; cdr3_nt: TGTGCCACCAGCCGACGTAATACGCAGTATTTT; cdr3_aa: CATSRRNTQYF
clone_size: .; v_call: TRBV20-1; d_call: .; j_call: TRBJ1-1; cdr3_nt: TGCAGTGCTCTGAGGCCCAACGTAGGGAACACTGAAGCTTTCTTT; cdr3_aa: CSALRPNVGNTEAFF
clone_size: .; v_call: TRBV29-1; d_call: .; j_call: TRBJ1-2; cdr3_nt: TGCAGCGTCCTAAGGTCGGGGCAGCGCCTGAGGTATGGCTACACCTTC; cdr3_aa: CSVLRSGQRLRYGYTF
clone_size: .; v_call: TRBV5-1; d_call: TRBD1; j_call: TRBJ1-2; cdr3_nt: TGCGCCAGCAGCTTCACATCGACAGGGGGCCTCGGCTACACCTTC; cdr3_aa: CASSFTSTGGLGYTF
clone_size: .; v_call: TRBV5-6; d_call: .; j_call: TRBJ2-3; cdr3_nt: TGTGCCAGCAGCTCGGAAGATACGCAGTATTTT; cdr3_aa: CASSSEDTQYF
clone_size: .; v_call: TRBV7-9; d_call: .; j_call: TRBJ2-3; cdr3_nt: TGTGCCAGCAGCTCAAGAGAGAGCACAGATACGCAGTATTTT; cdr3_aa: CASSSRESTDTQYF
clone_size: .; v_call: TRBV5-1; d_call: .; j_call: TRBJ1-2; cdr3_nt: TGCGCCAGCAGAGTTGAGGTGGGCGGCTATGGCTACACCTTC; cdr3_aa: CASRVEVGGYGYTF
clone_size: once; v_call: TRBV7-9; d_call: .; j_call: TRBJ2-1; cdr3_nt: TGTGCCAGCAGCTTAGGACAGACCCGAGGGAATGAGCAGTTCTTC; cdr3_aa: CASSLGQTRGNEQFF
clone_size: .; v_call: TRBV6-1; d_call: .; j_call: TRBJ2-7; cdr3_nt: TGTGCCAGCAGTGAAGCGAGGCGGGCGGTTACCTCCGAGCAGTACTTC; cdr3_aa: CASSEARRAVTSEQYF
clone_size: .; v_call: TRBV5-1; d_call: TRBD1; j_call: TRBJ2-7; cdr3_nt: TGCGCCAGCAGCGCTCCGGGACAGGCCTACGAGCAGTACTTC; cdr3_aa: CASSAPGQAYEQYF
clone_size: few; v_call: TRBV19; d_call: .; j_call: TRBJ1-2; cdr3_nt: TGTGCCAGTACCAGCGCTATCAAGGGTGGCTACACCTTC; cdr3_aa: CASTSAIKGGYTF
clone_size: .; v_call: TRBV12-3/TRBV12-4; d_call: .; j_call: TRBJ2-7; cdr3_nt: TGTGCCAGCAGACGAGCGGGGACATTCGGTTGGGGCAAGACTAAACACCGCTCCTACGAGCAGTACTTC; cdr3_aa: CASRRAGTFGWGKTKHRSYEQYF
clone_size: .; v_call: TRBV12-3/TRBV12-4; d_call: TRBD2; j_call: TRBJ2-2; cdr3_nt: TGTGCCAGCCGTCCGAGCGGGGGGCGGAACACCGGGGAGCTGTTTTTT; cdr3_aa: CASRPSGGRNTGELFF
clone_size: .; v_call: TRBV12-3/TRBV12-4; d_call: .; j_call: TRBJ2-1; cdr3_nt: TGTGCCAGCGCAGGGGATGTCAATGAGCAGTTCTTC; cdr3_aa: CASAGDVNEQFF
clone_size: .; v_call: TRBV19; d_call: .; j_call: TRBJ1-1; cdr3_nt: TGTGCCAGTAGTATACGTGCGGAGACGAACACTGAAGCTTTCTTT; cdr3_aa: CASSIRAETNTEAFF
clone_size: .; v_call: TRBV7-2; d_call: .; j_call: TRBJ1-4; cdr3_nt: TGTGCCAGCAGCCCCCCGATCAACGGTGAAAAACTGTTTTTT; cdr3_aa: CASSPPINGEKLFF
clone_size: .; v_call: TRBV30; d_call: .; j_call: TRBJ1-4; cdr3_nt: TGTGCCTGGAGTGTGATTTCGACAGGTGGGATCGGAGCAAAAAAACTGTTTTTT; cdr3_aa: CAWSVISTGGIGAKKLFF
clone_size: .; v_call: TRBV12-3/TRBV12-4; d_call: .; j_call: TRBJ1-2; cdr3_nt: TGTGCCAGCAGTTCTACAAACTATGGCTACACCTTC; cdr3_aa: CASSSTNYGYTF
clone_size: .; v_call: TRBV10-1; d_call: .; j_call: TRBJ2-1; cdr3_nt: TGCGCCAGCAGTGAGTCGACCCTAGCGAACAATGAGCAGTTCTTC; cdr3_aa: CASSESTLANNEQFF
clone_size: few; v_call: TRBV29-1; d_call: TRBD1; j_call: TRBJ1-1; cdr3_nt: TGCAGCGTTGAGGACAGGCGGCGTGGCACTGAAGCTTTCTTT; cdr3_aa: CSVEDRRRGTEAFF
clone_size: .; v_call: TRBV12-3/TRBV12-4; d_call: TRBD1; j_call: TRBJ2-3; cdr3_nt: TGTGCCAGCAGGGTGGGACAGGGGGGTAGAGATACGCAGTATTTT; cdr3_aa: CASRVGQGGRDTQYF
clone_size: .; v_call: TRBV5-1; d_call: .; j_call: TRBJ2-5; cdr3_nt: TGCGCCAGCAGCTTGGGGGGGGACCCACGGCAAGAGACCCAGTACTTC; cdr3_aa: CASSLGGDPRQETQYF
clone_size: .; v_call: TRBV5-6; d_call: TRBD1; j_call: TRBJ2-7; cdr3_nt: TGTGCCAGCAGGTTACGGGGACAGGCCTACGAGCAGTACTTC; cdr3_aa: CASRLRGQAYEQYF
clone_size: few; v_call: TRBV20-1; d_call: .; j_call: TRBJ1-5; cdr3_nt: TGCAGTGCTGGCGGGAAACTCGATCAGCCCCAGCATTTT; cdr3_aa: CSAGGKLDQPQHF
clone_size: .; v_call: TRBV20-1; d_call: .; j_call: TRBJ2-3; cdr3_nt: TGCAGTGCTACGCTAACGAACACAGATACGCAGTATTTT; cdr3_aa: CSATLTNTDTQYF
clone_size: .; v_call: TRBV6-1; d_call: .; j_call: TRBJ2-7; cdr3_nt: TGTGCCAGCAGTGAGGAAGCGGGCCTAACCTACGAGCAGTACTTC; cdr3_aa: CASSEEAGLTYEQYF
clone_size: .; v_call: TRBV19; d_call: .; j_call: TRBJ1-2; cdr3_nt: TGTGCCAGTAAACGGACAGACTTAGAAAACTATGGCTACACCTTC; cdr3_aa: CASKRTDLENYGYTF